What follows are 19 T cell receptor beta chains derived from one specimen sequenced in a study of T cell responses to AZD1222 COVID-19 vaccine. The data were produced by immunoSEQ multiplex PCR, yet TCRdb's version contains in-frame clones alone and is incomplete. The table has about 120,000 clones, around 89% seen once. Sequences were derived from peripheral blood, sampled 28 days after the second AZD1222 dose. Receptors originate from an adult who received the AZD1222 COVID-19 vaccine.

The chain is built from TRBV4-1 and TRBJ2-1; the D gene is possibly TRBD2 (6 bases). Germline-derived CDR1 and CDR2 are MGHRA and YSYEKL. Trimming removed 0 bases from V and 6 bases from J, with 18 bases in between. The CDR3 totals 17 residues. CDR3 sequence reads: CASSQDPLAVLFNEQFF. The CDR3 DNA follows: TGCGCCAGCAGCCAAGACCCACTAGCAGTGTTGTTCAATGAGCAGTTCTTC.

The gene calls are TRBV30 and TRBJ1-2; 10 bases are a match to TRBD1. CDR3 length: 14 residues. Germline CDR1 reads GTSNPN; CDR2 reads SVGIG (reference sequence). The V segment lost 3 bases and the J segment 3 bases; nucleotides outside the gene matches: 4. This CDR3 reads CAWSWTGGDYGYTF. The CDR3 nucleotides read TGTGCCTGGAGCTGGACAGGGGGAGACTATGGCTACACCTTC.

This clone was detected only once. The chain is built from TRBV20-1 and TRBJ2-1; possibly TRBD2 for D (5 bases). The CDR3 spans 11 residues. The germline V gene encodes CDR1 DFQATT and CDR2 SNEGSKA (reference sequence). The V and J ends lost 3 bases and 10 bases respectively, with 10 bases between them. The CDR3 here is CSASGQREQFF. DNA for the CDR3: TGCAGTGCTAGCGGTCAGCGGGAGCAGTTCTTC.

V is TRBV3-1 (or the pseudogene TRBV3-2) and J is TRBJ1-4; TRBD1 matches 7 bases. Germline loops: CDR1 LGHDT, CDR2 YNNKEL (reference sequence). J was trimmed by 4 bases and V by 4 bases; bases with no gene match: 15. This CDR3 comprises 18 residues. CDR3 nucleotides: TGTGCCAGCAGCCCACTATATATGGGACAGCGACTTAATGAAAAACTGTTTTTT. It is translated as CASSPLYMGQRLNEKLFF.

The genes are TRBV25-1 and TRBJ2-2; TRBD2 matches at 10 bases. In germline, CDR1 is MGHDK, CDR2 SYGVNS. The CDR3 contains 17 residues. The junction had 10 bases not matched to a gene; V was cut back by 5 bases and J by 4 bases. The CDR3 is CASSQILAGEVTGELFF. The CDR3 DNA follows: TGTGCCAGCAGTCAAATCCTAGCGGGAGAGGTCACCGGGGAGCTGTTTTTT.

The rearrangement links TRBV19 to TRBJ2-7, with a weak D call TRBD2 (6 bases). The CDR3 is 15 residues long. The germline gives CDR1 LNHDA, CDR2 SQIVND (reference sequence). With 5 bases removed from V and 2 bases from J, the gap between germline ends came to 16 bases. Here the CDR3 DNA reads TGTGCCAGTAGTGCCACGGGGGACCGAGCCTACGAGCAGTACTTC. This translates into CASSATGDRAYEQYF.

This sequence joins TRBV11-2 and TRBJ2-1, with D hard to call. The CDR3 extends over 12 amino acids. Between the trimmed V and J ends, which lost 3 bases and 4 bases, there was a span of 4 bases. Looked up from germline, CDR1 is SGHAT and CDR2 is FQNNGV. The CDR3 bases are TGTGCCAGCAGCTTCTTTTACAATGAGCAGTTCTTC. Encoded protein: CASSFFYNEQFF.

This clone was found once. The chain has TRBV9 and TRBJ2-2, with unresolved D. Germline CDR1 SGDLS, CDR2 YYNGEE. The CDR3 is 16 amino acids. V was pared by 2 bases and J by 0 bases, with 11 bases between. CDR3 residues: CASSVTGSANTGELFF. The CDR3 region has the DNA TGTGCCAGCAGCGTTACGGGCTCCGCGAACACCGGGGAGCTGTTTTTT.

The chain carries TRBV24-1 and TRBJ2-2, with 16 bases lining up with TRBD2. The CDR3 sequence is 20 residues long. V shed 5 bases, J shed 5 bases, and the junction held 13 bases outside the gene matches. CDR1 and CDR2 from the germline V gene are KGHDR and SFDVKD. As DNA, the CDR3 is TGTGCCACCAGTGGGGGACTAGCGGGAGGGTTTGGCCCGAGGACCGGGGAGCTGTTTTTT. This sequence encodes CATSGGLAGGFGPRTGELFF.

The J gene is TRBJ2-1, the V gene TRBV7-2; 8 bases match TRBD2. Germline CDR1 SGHTA, CDR2 FQGNSA. The length of the CDR3 is 16 residues. The trim removed 1 base at V and 1 base at J, leaving 3 bases unmatched. The CDR3 DNA is TGTGCCAGCAGCTTAGTTGCGGGAGGATCCTACAATGAGCAGTTCTTC. It translates to CASSLVAGGSYNEQFF.

J is TRBJ2-5 and V is TRBV9, with 8 bases matching TRBD2. Looked up from germline, CDR1 is SGDLS and CDR2 is YYNGEE. CDR3 length equals 14 residues. The V and J ends lost 4 bases and 4 bases, in that order; junction bases with no gene match: 6. CDR3 DNA: TGTGCCAGCAGCACCCGGGGGGGTATAGAGACCCAGTACTTC. Its protein is CASSTRGGIETQYF.

The rearrangement joins TRBV5-4 to TRBJ1-4, with D tentatively TRBD1 (6 bases). Trimming took 3 bases from V and 8 from J, leaving 14 bases between them. This CDR3 is built from 14 residues. The germline CDR1 and CDR2 sequences are SGHNT and YYREEE (reference sequence). This CDR3 reads CASSWGRVGEKLFF. The CDR3 DNA reads as TGTGCCAGCAGCTGGGGGCGAGTAGGCGAAAAACTGTTTTTT.

The chain joins TRBV29-1 to TRBJ2-3; 11 bases match TRBD2. CDR1 and CDR2 from the germline V gene are SQVTM and ANQGSEA. With 7 bases clipped from V and 2 bases from J, the junction kept 2 bases outside the gene matches. The CDR3 is 13 amino acids. DNA of the CDR3: TGCAGCGCTAGCGGGAGGCTCACAGATACGCAGTATTTT. Translation: CSASGRLTDTQYF.

This chain links TRBV2 with TRBJ2-6; 10 bases match TRBD2. Germline loops: CDR1 SNHLY, CDR2 FYNNEI. J lost 0 bases, V lost 4 bases, and 6 bases had no gene match. The CDR3 is made up of 18 amino acids. This CDR3 is CASSGTSGFLSGANVLTF. CDR3 DNA sequence: TGTGCCAGCAGTGGGACTAGCGGATTCCTCTCTGGGGCCAACGTCCTGACTTTC.

The chain combines TRBV19 with TRBJ1-1; a possible D gene is TRBD1 (5 bases). Germline V lookup: CDR1 LNHDA, CDR2 SQIVND (reference sequence). V lost 4 bases to trimming and J lost 5 bases, with 26 bases between them. This CDR3 has 18 residues. The CDR3 loop is CASSRVPGGGWVATEAFF. The DNA for the CDR3 is TGTGCCAGTAGTAGAGTCCCCGGGGGGGGATGGGTTGCGACTGAAGCTTTCTTT.

The V and J genes are TRBV7-2 and TRBJ1-1; 10 bases agree with TRBD1. Germline CDR1 is SGHTA and CDR2 is FQGNSA. V gave up 2 bases and J gave up 11 bases; unmatched junction bases: 8. The CDR3 contains 14 residues. CDR3 sequence reads: CASSLRDRGPQAFF. The CDR3 coding sequence is TGTGCCAGCAGCTTAAGGGACAGGGGACCGCAGGCTTTCTTT.

The genes are TRBV20-1 and TRBJ2-1; no definite D call. The CDR3 length is 10 residues. The V gene lost 6 bases and the J gene lost 9 bases, with 9 bases spanning the gap. Germline CDR1 DFQATT, CDR2 SNEGSKA (reference sequence). CDR3 DNA sequence: TGCAGTGCCATAGTCACTGAGCAGTTCTTC. This gives the protein CSAIVTEQFF.

The CDR3 DNA reads as TGTGCCAGCACCTCAGGCGCAGGGGGCGGAAACACCATATATTTT. Its protein is CASTSGAGGGNTIYF. The rearrangement links TRBV6-5 to TRBJ2-2, with 8 bases fitting TRBD1. The J call may be mistaken, given a closer DNA end match to TRBJ1-3. Germline V gene lookup returns CDR1 MNHEY and CDR2 SVGAGI. The CDR3 is made up of 15 amino acids.

CDR3 sequence: CASRAYSQETQYF. The DNA for the CDR3 is TGTGCCAGCAGGGCCTATTCTCAAGAGACCCAGTACTTC. The chain joins TRBV27 to TRBJ2-5; no clear D. Trimming cost V 6 bases and J 2 bases, with 10 bases left between them. Germline V gene sequence: CDR1 MNHEY, CDR2 SMNVEV (reference sequence). The CDR3 is made up of 13 amino acids.